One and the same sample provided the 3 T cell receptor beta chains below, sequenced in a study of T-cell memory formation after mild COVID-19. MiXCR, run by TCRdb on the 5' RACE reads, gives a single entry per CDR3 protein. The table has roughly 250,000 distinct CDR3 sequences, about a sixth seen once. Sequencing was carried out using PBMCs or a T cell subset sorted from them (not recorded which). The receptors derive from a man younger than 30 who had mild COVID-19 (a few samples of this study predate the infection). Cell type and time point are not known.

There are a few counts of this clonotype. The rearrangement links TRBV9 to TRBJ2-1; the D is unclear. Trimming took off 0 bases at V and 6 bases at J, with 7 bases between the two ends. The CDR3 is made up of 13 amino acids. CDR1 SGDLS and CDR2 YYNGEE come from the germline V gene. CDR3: CASSVDALNEQFF. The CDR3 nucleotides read TGTGCCAGCAGCGTAGACGCGCTCAATGAGCAGTTCTTC.

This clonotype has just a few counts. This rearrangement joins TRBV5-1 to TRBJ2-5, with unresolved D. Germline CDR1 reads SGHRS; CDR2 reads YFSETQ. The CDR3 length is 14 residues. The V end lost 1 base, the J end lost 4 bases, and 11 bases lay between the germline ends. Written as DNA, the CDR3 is TGCGCCAGCAGCTTGATATCCACCGTAGAGACCCAGTACTTC. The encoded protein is CASSLISTVETQYF.

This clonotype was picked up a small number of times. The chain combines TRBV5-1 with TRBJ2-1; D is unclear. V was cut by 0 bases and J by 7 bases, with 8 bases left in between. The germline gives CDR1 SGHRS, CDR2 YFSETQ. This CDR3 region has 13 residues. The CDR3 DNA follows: TGCGCCAGCAGCTTGGGTAGGATGAATGAGCAGTTCTTC. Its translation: CASSLGRMNEQFF.